The 27 T cell receptor beta chains below all came from one sample that was sequenced in a study of cytomegalovirus exposure and HLA in healthy donors. The PCR employed 60 Vbeta primers together with 13 Jbeta primers. Generated by immunoSEQ multiplex PCR, the TCRdb table keeps only in-frame clones and is missing some. This sample has approximately 120,000 clones; around 77% occur once, and the top ten carry 1% to 1.5%. The material sequenced was PBMCs. These receptors were collected from a middle-aged man in good health and CMV-seronegative.

This clone was counted between two and nine times. J is TRBJ2-2 and V is TRBV28, with 8 bases lining up with TRBD2. The CDR3 runs 15 residues. J lost 5 bases, V lost 8 bases, and 10 bases had no gene match. Germline V gene lookup returns CDR1 MDHEN and CDR2 SYDVKM. CDR3 DNA sequence: TGTGCCAGCTCCGAGGCGGGAGGATCTACCGGGGAGCTGTTTTTT. Amino acids: CASSEAGGSTGELFF.

The chain employs TRBV10-2 and TRBJ1-1, with 9 bases lining up with TRBD1. CDR3 size: 14 residues. The germline CDR1 and CDR2 sequences are WSHSY and SAAADI. V trimming: 7 bases; J trimming: 5 bases; junction bases outside the gene matches: 8. CDR3 in DNA: TGCGCCAGCAATCACCGGGACAGGGATACTGAAGCTTTCTTT. Its protein is CASNHRDRDTEAFF.

The chain has TRBV6-6 and TRBJ1-5, with TRBD1 identical over 7 bases. Germline lookup yields CDR1 MNHNY and CDR2 SVGAGI (reference sequence). The junction had 8 bases not matched to a gene; V was cut back by 4 bases and J by 2 bases. The CDR3 consists of 16 residues. CDR3 sequence: CASSSNRGLGNQPQHF. CDR3 coding DNA: TGTGCCAGCAGTTCGAATAGGGGGCTTGGCAATCAGCCCCAGCATTTT.

The rearrangement uses TRBV6-6 and TRBJ1-2, with 12 nucleotides matching TRBD1. This CDR3 has 14 amino acids. CDR1 and CDR2 from the germline V gene are MNHNY and SVGAGI (reference sequence). J gave up 7 bases and V 6 bases, and 6 bases lay outside the gene matches. The CDR3 coding sequence is TGTGCCAGCAGGACGGGACAGGGGGCCGGTGGCTACACCTTC. As protein: CASRTGQGAGGYTF.

V and J are TRBV19 and TRBJ2-5, with TRBD1 matching 7 bases. CDR1 LNHDA and CDR2 SQIVND come from the germline V gene (reference sequence). CDR3 length: 14 residues. Trimming at V came to 7 bases and at J to 2 bases, leaving 7 bases not matched to a gene. The CDR3 DNA follows: TGTGCCAGTATGGGGACAGCAGCACAAGAGACCCAGTACTTC. Translation: CASMGTAAQETQYF.

The rearrangement joins TRBV29-1 to TRBJ2-3; weak D call: TRBD2 (6 bases). Trimming left V 6 bases short and J 6 bases short, with 16 bases between. The CDR3 extends over 13 amino acids. The germline CDR1 and CDR2 sequences are SQVTM and ANQGSEA. The CDR3, as DNA: TGCAGCGTGAGGGACTCGCCATCCGATACGCAGTATTTT. It encodes CSVRDSPSDTQYF.

This clone has just a few counts. The chain recombines TRBV5-4 with TRBJ2-7; D remains unclear. Trimming removed 7 bases from V and 1 base from J, with 12 bases in between. The CDR3 has 13 amino acids. Germline CDR1 SGHNT, CDR2 YYREEE (reference sequence). DNA of the CDR3: TGTGCCAGCCAGTCACACGATTCCTACGAGCAGTACTTC. Protein sequence: CASQSHDSYEQYF.

This clone was seen more than once but under ten times. J is TRBJ1-5 and V is TRBV19; D not resolved. Germline CDR1 is LNHDA and CDR2 is SQIVND (reference sequence). Trimming cost V 2 bases and J 8 bases, with 10 bases left between them. CDR3 length: 13 amino acids. The CDR3 DNA follows: TGTGCCAGTAGTATACCGGGCGGGGAGCCCCAGCATTTT. It is translated as CASSIPGGEPQHF.

This clone occurred a few times. The chain carries TRBV15 and TRBJ2-1; 10 nucleotides agree with TRBD2. V gave up 1 base and J gave up 4 bases; unmatched junction bases: 4. Germline assignment: CDR1 LNHNV and CDR2 YYDKDF (reference sequence). The CDR3 is 16 amino acids. CDR3 coding DNA: TGTGCCACCAGCAGAGGAAGCGGGAGGGGTTACAATGAGCAGTTCTTC. Residues: CATSRGSGRGYNEQFF.

V gene TRBV6-6 combines with J gene TRBJ2-4; D is possibly TRBD1 (5 bases). Germline-derived CDR1 and CDR2 are MNHNY and SVGAGI (reference sequence). V shed 6 bases and J shed 0 bases, with 12 bases lying between them. The CDR3 totals 15 residues. This chain's CDR3 is CASRNQGIAKNIQYF. The CDR3 nucleotides are TGTGCCAGCAGAAATCAGGGAATAGCCAAAAACATTCAGTACTTC.

The J gene is TRBJ2-7, the V gene TRBV7-9; the D gene is possibly TRBD2 (6 bases). The germline gives CDR1 SEHNR, CDR2 FQNEAQ (reference sequence). There are 12 residues in the CDR3. The germline V and J ends were trimmed by 5 bases and 3 bases, with 8 bases remaining between them. CDR3 sequence (DNA): TGTGCCAGCAGCCCGGAGGGCTACGAGCAGTACTTC. It translates to CASSPEGYEQYF.

The chain combines TRBV30 with TRBJ2-5; 10 positions match TRBD2. This CDR3 has 15 amino acids. Germline CDR1 is GTSNPN and CDR2 is SVGIG (reference sequence). Trimming at V came to 2 bases and at J to 5 bases, leaving 8 bases not matched to a gene. The CDR3 is CAWSKAGGAGETQYF. The CDR3 DNA sequence: TGTGCCTGGAGTAAAGCGGGGGGGGCGGGGGAGACCCAGTACTTC. Complete variable domain (other parts from reference TRBV30 and TRBJ2-5): SQTIHQWPATLVQPVGSPLSLECTVEGTSNPNLYWYRQAAGRGLQLLFYSVGIGQISSEVPQNLSASRPQDRQFILSSKKLLLSDSGFYLCAWSKAGGAGETQYFGPGTRLLVL.

This chain connects TRBV5-1 to TRBJ2-7; 7 nucleotides align to TRBD2. CDR1 and CDR2 (germline): SGHRS, YFSETQ. V dropped 4 bases and J dropped 4; count of bases not matched to a gene: 11. The CDR3 is made up of 15 amino acids. CDR3 residues: CASSPFGGGSYEQYF. Written as DNA, the CDR3 is TGCGCCAGCAGCCCCTTTGGGGGAGGGAGTTACGAGCAGTACTTC.

The genes are TRBV10-3 and TRBJ1-4; possibly TRBD1 for D (5 bases). Germline CDR1 reads ENHRY; CDR2 reads SYGVKD. V lost 7 bases and J 5 bases, leaving 11 bases between the germline ends. This CDR3 contains 13 residues. CDR3 sequence: CAITAGWNEKLFF. In DNA form, the CDR3 reads TGTGCCATCACGGCAGGGTGGAATGAAAAACTGTTTTTT.

The chain links TRBV28 to TRBJ2-7; TRBD2 matches at 8 bases. There are 16 residues in the CDR3. CDR1 MDHEN and CDR2 SYDVKM come from the germline V gene. Trimming cost V 3 bases and J 1 base; bases outside gene matches: 8. The CDR3 loop is CASSFPRTSRSYEQYF. The CDR3 DNA sequence: TGTGCCAGCAGTTTCCCAAGGACTAGCCGTTCCTACGAGCAGTACTTC.

This clone came up a few times. The rearrangement uses TRBV9 and TRBJ2-1, with 8 bases aligning to TRBD2. V trimming: 0 bases; J trimming: 1 base; junction bases outside the gene matches: 0. This CDR3 has 15 amino acids. Germline V gives CDR1 SGDLS, CDR2 YYNGEE. The CDR3 region is CASSVGLASYNEQFF. CDR3 nucleotides: TGTGCCAGCAGCGTAGGACTAGCGTCCTACAATGAGCAGTTCTTC.

This chain connects TRBV30 to TRBJ2-7, with a weak D call TRBD1 (7 bases). Germline CDR1 reads GTSNPN; CDR2 reads SVGIG (reference sequence). There are 16 residues in the CDR3. The V and J ends lost 3 bases and 2 bases respectively, with 20 bases between them. The CDR3 DNA is TGTGCCTGGAGGAGGGACTTTCGGGACAGAGCCTACGAGCAGTACTTC. Its protein product is CAWRRDFRDRAYEQYF.

The chain has TRBV5-4 and TRBJ1-2, with TRBD1 identical over 7 bases. Losses at the gene ends were 2 bases for V and 8 bases for J; bases not matched to a gene: 9. The germline gives CDR1 SGHNT, CDR2 YYREEE (reference sequence). The CDR3 covers 14 residues. CDR3 nucleotides: TGTGCCAGCAGCTTAAACAGGGGAGGATTCGGCTACACCTTC. Its protein is CASSLNRGGFGYTF.

This rearrangement joins TRBV4-1 to TRBJ2-3; 8 bases align to TRBD1. The germline V gene encodes CDR1 MGHRA and CDR2 YSYEKL. This CDR3 region has 16 residues. V was clipped by 4 bases and J by 0 bases; unmatched bases: 6. In DNA form, the CDR3 reads TGCGCCAGCAGCCTACGGACAGGGCCTAGCACAGATACGCAGTATTTT. Encoded protein: CASSLRTGPSTDTQYF.

Remarks on this clone: The sample carries other DNA sequences with the same CDR3. The chain has TRBV19 and TRBJ1-1; D remains ambiguous. Trimming took off 3 bases at V and 1 base at J, with 6 bases between the two ends. Looked up from germline, CDR1 is LNHDA and CDR2 is SQIVND (reference sequence). The CDR3 spans 13 residues. The CDR3 region has the DNA TGTGCCAGTAGTATTACTCAGAACACTGAAGCTTTCTTT. As protein: CASSITQNTEAFF.

V and J are TRBV7-2 and TRBJ1-5; maybe TRBD1 (5 bases). CDR1 and CDR2 (germline): SGHTA, FQGNSA. This CDR3 is 18 amino acids long. V lost 5 bases, J lost 7 bases, and 27 bases lay in between. As DNA, the CDR3 is TGTGCCAGCAGCCCCGCAGGGATTGTGAGTTCGCGGAACCAGCCCCAGCATTTT. It is translated as CASSPAGIVSSRNQPQHF.

This chain links TRBV27 with TRBJ2-2, with TRBD2 matching over 13 bases. Germline V gene sequence: CDR1 MNHEY, CDR2 SMNVEV (reference sequence). Trimming took 2 bases from V and 5 from J; bases not matched to a gene: 5. There are 17 residues in the CDR3. The CDR3 region is CASSLPGLAGFTGELFF. CDR3 sequence (DNA): TGTGCCAGCAGTTTACCGGGACTAGCGGGATTTACCGGGGAGCTGTTTTTT.

The genes are TRBV5-1 and TRBJ2-5; 7 nucleotides line up with TRBD2. Germline V gives CDR1 SGHRS, CDR2 YFSETQ. Trimming took 1 base from V and 1 from J; bases not matched to a gene: 4. There are 15 residues in the CDR3. The chain's CDR3 is CASSLQAGLQETQYF. The CDR3 DNA sequence: TGCGCCAGCAGCTTGCAAGCGGGACTCCAAGAGACCCAGTACTTC.

The chain is built from TRBV4-1 and TRBJ1-2, with a possible D match to TRBD1 (5 bases). V was cut by 1 base and J by 4 bases, with 13 bases left in between. Per germline, CDR1 MGHRA and CDR2 YSYEKL. The CDR3 is 15 amino acids. The CDR3, as DNA: TGCGCCAGCAGCCAAGGCCGCGCGACAGCCTATGGCTACACCTTC. Translated: CASSQGRATAYGYTF.

J is TRBJ2-7 and V is TRBV4-1; 11 positions match TRBD1. Germline assignment: CDR1 MGHRA and CDR2 YSYEKL. V shed 0 bases, J shed 3 bases, and the junction held 7 bases outside the gene matches. This CDR3 spans 17 amino acids. The DNA for the CDR3 is TGCGCCAGCAGCCAAGAAGGACCGGGACAGGGGGACTACGAGCAGTACTTC. As protein: CASSQEGPGQGDYEQYF.

The chain employs TRBV6-5 and TRBJ2-7; 8 bases are a match to TRBD1. Germline lookup yields CDR1 MNHEY and CDR2 SVGAGI. With 4 bases clipped from V and 5 bases from J, the junction kept 7 bases outside the gene matches. There are 14 residues in the CDR3. The chain's CDR3 is CASSSQGASHEQYF. In nucleotides, the CDR3 is TGTGCCAGCAGTTCCCAGGGGGCTTCCCACGAGCAGTACTTC.

The chain combines TRBV5-1 with TRBJ1-2; 9 nucleotides match TRBD1. Losses at the gene ends were 0 bases for V and 2 bases for J; bases not matched to a gene: 2. Germline CDR1 SGHRS, CDR2 YFSETQ. This CDR3 spans 15 amino acids. The DNA for the CDR3 is TGCGCCAGCAGCTTGGAGGGACAGGGCAACTATGGCTACACCTTC. Amino acid sequence: CASSLEGQGNYGYTF.